This T cell receptor (beta chain) emerged from a study of blood T cells in healthy people across ages. Study-wide results and caveats: The study found TCR beta diversity correlated strongly with naive T cell percentage.

The CDR3 is 15 amino acids. Germline CDR1 reads MDHEN; CDR2 reads SYDVKM. Trimming pared 5 bases from V and 1 base from J, leaving 14 bases between. PCR was performed a second time for roughly 7 to 11 cycles using a sample-barcoded 5' primer and a J-beta primer mix. TCRdb re-analysed the 5' RACE reads in MiXCR, keeping a single row per CDR3 protein. The sample includes more than 800,000 distinct CDR3 sequences, more than 25% of them seen just once. This clonotype was seen a handful of times. The antigen is unknown. The sample, about 9.7 milliliters of peripheral blood, was drawn from each donor. Source material: blood. The TCR was taken from a woman aged 80 or older in good health. This chain links TRBV28 with TRBJ1-2, with D perhaps matching TRBD1 (6 bases). Here the CDR3 DNA reads TGTGCCAGCAGTCCGGCAGAGGGGGGTAACTATGGCTACACCTTC. Translating it yields CASSPAEGGNYGYTF.